This passage covers 18 T cell receptor beta chains from one sample sequenced in a study of a mutant IDH1 vaccine in newly diagnosed glioma. Time point indicated: week 5, during vaccination. Every vaccination contained 300 ug of the mutant IDH1 20-mer peptide and was paired with topical imiquimod. Generated by immunoSEQ multiplex PCR, the TCRdb table keeps only in-frame clones and is missing some. The table has 40,000 to 60,000 clones, about 77% seen once; the top ten hold under 2%. Antigens for these TCRs are unknown. Sample: PBMCs, taken from a glioma patient whose treatment included an IDH1 peptide vaccine. These receptors originate from a woman aged 40-49 years with glioma.

The chain is built from TRBV7-9 and TRBJ1-1; the D gene is possibly TRBD1 (6 bases). V was cut by 7 bases and J by 3 bases, with 12 bases left in between. Germline V lookup: CDR1 SEHNR, CDR2 FQNEAQ (reference sequence). CDR3 length equals 13 residues. The CDR3 loop is CASNGGHDTEAFF. The CDR3 region has the DNA TGTGCCAGCAATGGGGGCCATGACACTGAAGCTTTCTTT.

This sequence joins TRBV27 and TRBJ2-1; possible D gene TRBD2, 5 bases. This CDR3 region has 13 residues. The V and J ends lost 0 bases and 13 bases respectively, with 13 bases between them. Germline CDR1 reads MNHEY; CDR2 reads SMNVEV (reference sequence). This CDR3 reads CASSLSRGSPQFF. CDR3 nucleotide sequence: TGTGCCAGCAGTTTATCAAGAGGGAGCCCCCAGTTCTTC.

This rearrangement joins TRBV10-2 to TRBJ2-7; D unclear. The CDR3 covers 12 residues. The germline V and J ends were trimmed by 6 bases and 3 bases, with 9 bases remaining between them. Germline CDR1 reads WSHSY; CDR2 reads SAAADI. In DNA form, the CDR3 reads TGCGCCAGCAGGGCGGCCGACTACGAGCAGTACTTC. Amino acid sequence: CASRAADYEQYF.

The V and J genes are TRBV25-1 and TRBJ1-4, with D possibly matching TRBD1 (6 bases). V lost 3 bases, J lost 4 bases, and 15 bases lay in between. Germline V CDR1 and CDR2: MGHDK, SYGVNS. The CDR3 runs 16 residues. CDR3 region: CASSDGGEGVNEKLFF. CDR3 DNA: TGTGCCAGCAGTGATGGAGGGGAGGGGGTTAATGAAAAACTGTTTTTT.

V gene TRBV27 combines with J gene TRBJ1-1; TRBD1 might be the D (5 bases). The CDR3 contains 17 residues. Trimming shortened V by 2 bases and J by 0 bases, and 16 bases separated the two germline ends. Germline-derived CDR1 and CDR2 are MNHEY and SMNVEV (reference sequence). The CDR3 is CASSLNLGAAMNTEAFF. CDR3 DNA: TGTGCCAGCAGTTTAAACCTCGGGGCAGCGATGAACACTGAAGCTTTCTTT.

V and J are TRBV6-1 and TRBJ2-7; 8 bases align to TRBD1. The germline V gene has CDR1 MNHNS and CDR2 SASEGT. This CDR3 has 12 residues. V was pared by 6 bases and J by 5 bases, with 3 bases of the junction left unmatched. This CDR3 is CASRSTGDEQYF. The CDR3 coding sequence is TGTGCCAGCAGGTCGACAGGGGACGAGCAGTACTTC.

The J gene is TRBJ2-2, the V gene TRBV5-1; D is unclear. Trimming took 3 bases from V and 5 from J, leaving 5 bases between them. Germline CDR1 is SGHRS and CDR2 is YFSETQ. The CDR3 loop spans 12 amino acids. The CDR3 DNA follows: TGCGCCAGCAGCTGGGGTACCGGGGAGCTGTTTTTT. Translated: CASSWGTGELFF.

Points on this clone: Germline is not matched at one junction end, which may reflect a read error. The chain uses TRBV7-7 and TRBJ2-5; D possibly corresponds to TRBD1 (6 bases). CDR1 and CDR2 from the germline V gene are SSHAT and FNYEAQ (reference sequence). This CDR3 region has 17 residues. CDR3 protein: CASSRGHSLPGEETQYF. DNA for the CDR3: TGTGCTAGCAGCCGGGGACACTCCCTCCCAGGCGAAGAGACCCAGTACTTC. The full variable domain, in which reference TRBV7-7 and TRBJ2-5 provide the parts outside the CDR3, is GAGVSQSPRYKVTKRGQDVTLRCDPISSHATLYWYQQALGQGPEFLTYFNYEAQPDKSGLPSDRFSAERPEGSISTLTIQRTEQRDSAMYRCASSRGHSLPGEETQYFGPGTRLLVL.

The chain recombines TRBV6-5 with TRBJ1-6; the D is unclear. Trimming removed 6 bases at V and 9 bases at J, with 18 bases between. This CDR3 is 15 amino acids long. Germline assignment: CDR1 MNHEY and CDR2 SVGAGI. CDR3 in amino acids: CASSLKLRGGSPLHF. The CDR3 region has the DNA TGTGCCAGCAGCCTAAAGTTGCGGGGTGGTTCACCCCTCCACTTT.

The V gene is TRBV19, the J gene TRBJ2-3; possible D gene TRBD2, 6 bases. From germline, CDR1 is LNHDA and CDR2 SQIVND (reference sequence). The CDR3 has 17 amino acids. The germline V and J ends were trimmed by 7 bases and 4 bases, with 24 bases remaining between them. For the CDR3, the DNA is TGTGCCAGTACTAAGACACCGGCGGGACGGAACGCAGATACGCAGTATTTT. Amino acids: CASTKTPAGRNADTQYF.

The DNA for the CDR3 is TGCGCCAGCAGCTTGTGGGGGGGACAGGGGGCGCAGAACGAGCAGTACTTC. Translation: CASSLWGGQGAQNEQYF. J is TRBJ2-7 and V is TRBV5-1; the match to TRBD1 covers 12 bases. The CDR3 runs to 17 residues. The ends lost 1 base at V and 5 bases at J; junction bases unmatched: 10. Germline assignment: CDR1 SGHRS and CDR2 YFSETQ. Full variable domain (outside the CDR3, taken from reference TRBV5-1 and TRBJ2-7): KAGVTQTPRYLIKTRGQQVTLSCSPISGHRSVSWYQQTPGQGLQFLFEYFSETQRNKGNFPGRFSGRQFSNSRSEMNVSTLELGDSALYLCASSLWGGQGAQNEQYFGPGTRLTVT.

By sample fraction, this clone is medium-sized. The chain couples TRBV20-1 to TRBJ1-1, with no clear D. The CDR3 consists of 11 residues. Germline V CDR1 and CDR2: DFQATT, SNEGSKA (reference sequence). Trimming removed 7 bases from V and 6 bases from J, with 12 bases in between. Written as DNA, the CDR3 is TGCAGTGGGGTCAATGGGGCTGAAGCTTTCTTT. Its protein is CSGVNGAEAFF.

The DNA for the CDR3 is TGTGCCAGTGGCGCCCGCTCTGAAGGAAACACCATATATTTT. The encoded protein is CASGARSEGNTIYF. The chain joins TRBV6-1 to TRBJ1-3; D ambiguous. The CDR3 spans 14 residues. The V end was cut by 9 bases, the J end by 4 bases, with 16 bases between. Germline CDR1 is MNHNS and CDR2 is SASEGT.

The count of this clone is one. V and J are TRBV7-2 and TRBJ2-5, with D uncertain. Deletions cut 3 bases from V and 5 bases from J, with 4 bases between. In germline, CDR1 is SGHTA, CDR2 FQGNSA. The CDR3 runs to 11 residues. Here the CDR3 DNA reads TGTGCCAGCAGCTTTTTGGAGACCCAGTACTTC. It encodes CASSFLETQYF.

This chain links TRBV6-4 with TRBJ2-5; 10 bases match TRBD2. V gave up 3 bases and J gave up 5 bases; unmatched junction bases: 6. The CDR3 is 15 amino acids. Germline loops: CDR1 MRHNA, CDR2 SNTAGT. The CDR3 DNA reads TGTGCCAGCAGTGAGGGTAGCGGGGGGAGGGAGACCCAGTACTTC. It codes for CASSEGSGGRETQYF.

The chain employs TRBV12-5 and TRBJ1-1; D perhaps matches TRBD1 (5 bases). Germline assignment: CDR1 LGHNT and CDR2 FRNRAP. V lost 1 base, J lost 5 bases, and 5 bases lay in between. This CDR3 has 12 residues. CDR3: CASGLEGTEAFF. The CDR3 DNA follows: TGTGCTAGTGGTTTGGAGGGGACTGAAGCTTTCTTT.

This clone was observed a handful of times. The chain couples TRBV6-1 to TRBJ2-7, with D possibly being TRBD1 (5 bases). Germline values: CDR1 MNHNS, CDR2 SASEGT. The CDR3 extends over 13 amino acids. Trimming took 9 bases from V and 2 from J, leaving 14 bases between them. This CDR3 is CASFSGYAYEQYF. Written as DNA, the CDR3 is TGTGCCAGTTTTTCAGGGTACGCCTACGAGCAGTACTTC.

V gene TRBV19 combines with J gene TRBJ1-5; the D gene is possibly TRBD1 (6 bases). The germline V gene encodes CDR1 LNHDA and CDR2 SQIVND (reference sequence). The CDR3 is 14 residues long. Trimming left V 4 bases short and J 3 bases short, with 10 bases between. This CDR3 reads CASSSRTVNQPQHF. CDR3 coding DNA: TGTGCCAGTAGTAGTAGGACAGTCAATCAGCCCCAGCATTTT.